This is a list of T cell receptor beta chains from one sample in a study of OX40 agonist ivuxolimab in advanced cancers. Generated by immunoSEQ multiplex PCR, the TCRdb table keeps only in-frame clones and is missing some. The sample consists of about 94,000 clones, around nine tenths of them appearing once. This specimen consisted of CD4+ or CD8+ T cells sorted from blood, obtained in a trial of the OX40 agonist ivuxolimab. The receptors here all came from an adult with an advanced solid tumor such as melanoma, head and neck, liver or kidney cancer. Both conserved end residues are part of each CDR3. Each record gives: D gene, V gene, J gene, clone size, CDR3 protein, CDR3 DNA. The D gene is left open where the match is weak. Expanded clones get a size class; other rows say once, few or many, or leave the size out.

D gene: TRBD2; V gene: TRBV2; J gene: TRBJ2-7; clone size: .; CDR3 protein: CASSESGDSYEQYF; CDR3 DNA: TGTGCCAGCAGTGAGAGCGGGGATAGCTACGAGCAGTACTTC
D gene: TRBD1; V gene: TRBV5-1; J gene: TRBJ1-4; clone size: .; CDR3 protein: CASSLAETGWDEKLFF; CDR3 DNA: TGCGCCAGCAGCTTGGCGGAGACAGGGTGGGATGAAAAACTGTTTTTT
D gene: .; V gene: TRBV7-3; J gene: TRBJ1-1; clone size: .; CDR3 protein: CASSLDPNTEAFF; CDR3 DNA: TGTGCCAGCAGCTTAGACCCGAACACTGAAGCTTTCTTT
D gene: .; V gene: TRBV11-3; J gene: TRBJ2-7; clone size: .; CDR3 protein: CASSLAVGYYEQYF; CDR3 DNA: TGTGCCAGCAGCTTAGCAGTAGGGTACTACGAGCAGTACTTC
D gene: .; V gene: TRBV6-4; J gene: TRBJ1-2; clone size: .; CDR3 protein: CASSNTGRAYTF; CDR3 DNA: TGTGCCAGCAGCAATACCGGTAGGGCGTACACCTTC
D gene: .; V gene: TRBV5-6; J gene: TRBJ1-3; clone size: few; CDR3 protein: CASSRQASGNTIYF; CDR3 DNA: TGTGCCAGCAGTAGGCAGGCCTCTGGAAACACCATATATTTT
D gene: .; V gene: TRBV30; J gene: TRBJ1-2; clone size: .; CDR3 protein: CAWSARVSLANYGYTF; CDR3 DNA: TGTGCCTGGAGTGCTAGGGTTAGTTTAGCTAACTATGGCTACACCTTC
D gene: TRBD1; V gene: TRBV6-1; J gene: TRBJ2-7; clone size: few; CDR3 protein: CATTPDRGSSYEQYF; CDR3 DNA: TGTGCCACCACCCCCGACAGGGGTAGCTCCTACGAGCAGTACTTC
D gene: .; V gene: TRBV19; J gene: TRBJ1-1; clone size: once; CDR3 protein: CASSIGFGLRNTEAFF; CDR3 DNA: TGTGCCAGTAGTATTGGGTTTGGCCTGAGAAACACTGAAGCTTTCTTT
D gene: TRBD1; V gene: TRBV27; J gene: TRBJ1-2; clone size: .; CDR3 protein: CASSSLGQGYGYTF; CDR3 DNA: TGTGCCAGCAGTTCCCTGGGACAGGGGTATGGCTACACCTTC
D gene: .; V gene: TRBV18; J gene: TRBJ2-3; clone size: .; CDR3 protein: CASSPGQYTQYF; CDR3 DNA: TGTGCCAGCTCACCCGGACAATATACGCAGTATTTT
D gene: .; V gene: TRBV11-2; J gene: TRBJ1-1; clone size: once; CDR3 protein: CASSFTRGNTEAFF; CDR3 DNA: TGTGCCAGCAGCTTTACCAGGGGGAACACTGAAGCTTTCTTT
D gene: TRBD2; V gene: TRBV4-1; J gene: TRBJ2-3; clone size: once; CDR3 protein: CASSQPGLAGETDTQYF; CDR3 DNA: TGCGCCAGCAGCCAACCCGGACTAGCGGGAGAAACAGATACGCAGTATTTT
D gene: TRBD1; V gene: TRBV7-8; J gene: TRBJ1-6; clone size: .; CDR3 protein: CASSLVTGDSPLHF; CDR3 DNA: TGTGCCAGCAGCTTAGTGACAGGGGATTCACCCCTCCACTTT
D gene: .; V gene: TRBV5-1; J gene: TRBJ1-1; clone size: .; CDR3 protein: CASSLAREGTNTEAFF; CDR3 DNA: TGCGCCAGCAGCTTGGCAAGGGAAGGGACGAACACTGAAGCTTTCTTT
D gene: .; V gene: TRBV7-6; J gene: TRBJ1-4; clone size: .; CDR3 protein: CASSPSTLTNEKLFF; CDR3 DNA: TGTGCCAGCAGCCCATCGACACTTACTAATGAAAAACTGTTTTTT
D gene: .; V gene: TRBV5-8; J gene: TRBJ2-5; clone size: .; CDR3 protein: CASSWVEETQYF; CDR3 DNA: TGTGCCAGCAGCTGGGTTGAAGAGACCCAGTACTTC
D gene: TRBD1; V gene: TRBV28; J gene: TRBJ1-4; clone size: .; CDR3 protein: CASSSPGQLNEKLFF; CDR3 DNA: TGTGCCAGCAGTTCCCCGGGACAGCTTAATGAAAAACTGTTTTTT
D gene: TRBD1; V gene: TRBV19; J gene: TRBJ1-4; clone size: .; CDR3 protein: CASTRTGKEKLFF; CDR3 DNA: TGTGCCAGTACAAGGACAGGGAAAGAAAAACTGTTTTTT
D gene: .; V gene: TRBV6-5; J gene: TRBJ1-1; clone size: .; CDR3 protein: CASSYSLRDTEAFF; CDR3 DNA: TGTGCCAGCAGTTACTCGCTTAGGGACACTGAAGCTTTCTTT
D gene: .; V gene: TRBV5-4; J gene: TRBJ2-3; clone size: .; CDR3 protein: CASSLEAHIDTQYF; CDR3 DNA: TGTGCCAGCAGCTTGGAGGCCCACATAGATACGCAGTATTTT
D gene: TRBD2; V gene: TRBV7-3; J gene: TRBJ2-7; clone size: once; CDR3 protein: CASSLVGTSVSEQYF; CDR3 DNA: TGTGCCAGCAGCTTAGTTGGGACTAGCGTTTCCGAGCAGTACTTC
D gene: .; V gene: TRBV5-1; J gene: TRBJ2-2; clone size: .; CDR3 protein: CASSLKILTINTGELFF; CDR3 DNA: TGCGCCAGCAGCTTGAAGATCCTGACCATAAACACCGGGGAGCTGTTTTTT
D gene: .; V gene: TRBV5-4; J gene: TRBJ1-2; clone size: .; CDR3 protein: CAGGRQASSPSYGYTF; CDR3 DNA: TGTGCCGGGGGGAGACAGGCCTCTTCCCCGTCCTATGGCTACACCTTC
D gene: .; V gene: TRBV14; J gene: TRBJ1-6; clone size: .; CDR3 protein: CASSQGRENSPLHF; CDR3 DNA: TGTGCCAGCAGCCAAGGCAGGGAAAATTCACCCCTCCACTTT
D gene: TRBD2; V gene: TRBV9; J gene: TRBJ2-7; clone size: .; CDR3 protein: CASSVDGGRAYEQYF; CDR3 DNA: TGTGCCAGCAGCGTAGATGGCGGGAGGGCTTACGAGCAGTACTTC
D gene: TRBD2; V gene: TRBV6-1; J gene: TRBJ2-1; clone size: .; CDR3 protein: CASTASGRPNEQFF; CDR3 DNA: TGTGCCAGCACGGCTAGCGGGAGGCCCAATGAGCAGTTCTTC
D gene: TRBD2; V gene: TRBV5-1; J gene: TRBJ2-3; clone size: .; CDR3 protein: CASSLRYSGRATDTQYF; CDR3 DNA: TGCGCCAGCAGCTTGCGTTATAGCGGGAGGGCCACAGATACGCAGTATTTT
D gene: .; V gene: TRBV7-2; J gene: TRBJ2-7; clone size: once; CDR3 protein: CASKGEREYF; CDR3 DNA: TGTGCCAGCAAGGGTGAGAGGGAGTACTTC
D gene: .; V gene: TRBV7-2; J gene: TRBJ2-7; clone size: .; CDR3 protein: CASSFTYEQYF; CDR3 DNA: TGTGCCAGCAGCTTCACCTACGAGCAGTACTTC
D gene: .; V gene: TRBV4-1; J gene: TRBJ2-7; clone size: .; CDR3 protein: CASSQDWLAAFSYEQYF; CDR3 DNA: TGCGCCAGCAGCCAAGATTGGTTAGCGGCCTTCTCCTACGAGCAGTACTTC
D gene: .; V gene: TRBV30; J gene: TRBJ2-1; clone size: .; CDR3 protein: CAWSRRGGRRYNEQFF; CDR3 DNA: TGTGCCTGGAGTAGACGGGGAGGAAGAAGGTACAATGAGCAGTTCTTC
D gene: .; V gene: TRBV10-3; J gene: TRBJ2-3; clone size: .; CDR3 protein: CAISESGGASGTQYF; CDR3 DNA: TGTGCCATCAGTGAGTCTGGGGGGGCTAGTGGTACGCAGTATTTT
D gene: TRBD2; V gene: TRBV5-1; J gene: TRBJ2-3; clone size: .; CDR3 protein: CASSLAGGGNTDTQYF; CDR3 DNA: TGCGCCAGCAGCTTGGCGGGGGGAGGAAACACAGATACGCAGTATTTT
D gene: .; V gene: TRBV10-2; J gene: TRBJ1-1; clone size: .; CDR3 protein: CASSESRGGEYGTEAFF; CDR3 DNA: TGCGCCAGCAGTGAGTCTAGGGGGGGAGAATACGGCACTGAAGCTTTCTTT
D gene: .; V gene: TRBV10-3; J gene: TRBJ1-1; clone size: .; CDR3 protein: CAISDWGSQYEAFF; CDR3 DNA: TGTGCCATCAGTGATTGGGGGTCCCAATATGAAGCTTTCTTT
D gene: TRBD1; V gene: TRBV6-1; J gene: TRBJ2-1; clone size: few; CDR3 protein: CASSTDRGLANEQFF; CDR3 DNA: TGTGCCAGCAGCACGGACAGGGGACTCGCCAATGAGCAGTTCTTC
D gene: TRBD2; V gene: TRBV18; J gene: TRBJ2-5; clone size: .; CDR3 protein: CASSPLAGGPVETQYF; CDR3 DNA: TGTGCCAGCTCCCCACTAGCGGGAGGGCCGGTGGAGACCCAGTACTTC
D gene: TRBD2; V gene: TRBV9; J gene: TRBJ2-7; clone size: .; CDR3 protein: CASSVAGGRAEQYF; CDR3 DNA: TGTGCCAGCAGCGTAGCGGGAGGAAGGGCCGAGCAGTACTTC
D gene: TRBD1; V gene: TRBV7-8; J gene: TRBJ2-7; clone size: .; CDR3 protein: CASSLTRAGGLDEQYF; CDR3 DNA: TGTGCCAGCAGCTTAACGAGGGCAGGGGGTCTCGACGAGCAGTACTTC
D gene: .; V gene: TRBV30; J gene: TRBJ1-5; clone size: .; CDR3 protein: CAWRGPVHNQPQHF; CDR3 DNA: TGTGCCTGGAGGGGTCCGGTGCATAATCAGCCCCAGCATTTT
D gene: .; V gene: TRBV5-1; J gene: TRBJ2-1; clone size: .; CDR3 protein: CASSSYNEQFF; CDR3 DNA: TGCGCCAGCAGCTCCTACAATGAGCAGTTCTTC
D gene: TRBD2; V gene: TRBV7-6; J gene: TRBJ2-7; clone size: .; CDR3 protein: CASSGGTSDYEQYF; CDR3 DNA: TGTGCCAGCAGCGGGGGGACTAGCGACTACGAGCAGTACTTC
D gene: TRBD1; V gene: TRBV6-5; J gene: TRBJ2-2; clone size: once; CDR3 protein: CASNRGNTGELFF; CDR3 DNA: TGTGCCAGCAACAGGGGGAACACCGGGGAGCTGTTTTTT
D gene: .; V gene: TRBV6-1; J gene: TRBJ1-1; clone size: .; CDR3 protein: CASSEGRASTEAFF; CDR3 DNA: TGTGCCAGCAGTGAAGGGAGGGCGAGCACTGAAGCTTTCTTT
D gene: .; V gene: TRBV2; J gene: TRBJ1-2; clone size: .; CDR3 protein: CASSVRFMSVGGYTF; CDR3 DNA: TGTGCCAGCTCAGTCAGGTTCATGTCCGTAGGTGGCTACACCTTC
D gene: .; V gene: TRBV28; J gene: TRBJ1-2; clone size: .; CDR3 protein: CASRKGGNGYTF; CDR3 DNA: TGTGCCAGCCGGAAGGGGGGCAATGGCTACACCTTC
D gene: .; V gene: TRBV7-2; J gene: TRBJ1-1; clone size: few; CDR3 protein: CASSLVYRQNTEAFF; CDR3 DNA: TGTGCCAGCAGCTTAGTGTATAGGCAGAACACTGAAGCTTTCTTT
D gene: .; V gene: TRBV30; J gene: TRBJ2-7; clone size: once; CDR3 protein: CAWTLSTGTATYEQYF; CDR3 DNA: TGTGCCTGGACACTTTCGACCGGGACCGCCACCTACGAGCAGTACTTC
D gene: .; V gene: TRBV4-2; J gene: TRBJ2-7; clone size: medium-sized; CDR3 protein: CASSQVGGPGHSNLNYEQYF; CDR3 DNA: TGTGCCAGCAGCCAAGTAGGAGGACCGGGACACAGCAACCTGAACTACGAGCAGTACTTC
D gene: .; V gene: TRBV23-1; J gene: TRBJ2-4; clone size: .; CDR3 protein: CASSQLWVRADIQYF; CDR3 DNA: TGCGCCAGCAGTCAATTGTGGGTCCGAGCGGACATTCAGTACTTC
D gene: .; V gene: TRBV5-6; J gene: TRBJ2-2; clone size: .; CDR3 protein: CASSLIRTAGRAGELFF; CDR3 DNA: TGTGCCAGCAGCCTGATTAGGACGGCAGGGCGGGCCGGGGAGCTGTTTTTT
D gene: .; V gene: TRBV5-5; J gene: TRBJ2-3; clone size: .; CDR3 protein: CASSRETDTQYF; CDR3 DNA: TGTGCCAGCAGCCGGGAGACAGATACGCAGTATTTT
D gene: .; V gene: TRBV18; J gene: TRBJ1-5; clone size: .; CDR3 protein: CASSPGRELGPQHF; CDR3 DNA: TGTGCCAGCTCACCAGGTCGGGAGCTGGGGCCCCAGCATTTT
D gene: .; V gene: TRBV6-6; J gene: TRBJ2-7; clone size: .; CDR3 protein: CASSSAGISIDEQYF; CDR3 DNA: TGTGCCAGCAGCTCAGCGGGCATAAGTATTGACGAGCAGTACTTT
D gene: TRBD1; V gene: TRBV6-5; J gene: TRBJ2-2; clone size: .; CDR3 protein: CASSYGPDRGELFF; CDR3 DNA: TGTGCCAGCAGTTACGGCCCGGACAGGGGGGAGCTGTTTTTT
D gene: .; V gene: TRBV6-6; J gene: TRBJ2-3; clone size: .; CDR3 protein: CASSYSGGLDTQYF; CDR3 DNA: TGTGCCAGCAGTTACTCGGGGGGGCTTGATACGCAGTATTTT
D gene: .; V gene: TRBV28; J gene: TRBJ2-3; clone size: .; CDR3 protein: CASSPGSYTQYF; CDR3 DNA: TGTGCCAGCAGTCCTGGGTCCTATACGCAGTATTTT
D gene: TRBD1; V gene: TRBV11-2; J gene: TRBJ2-5; clone size: .; CDR3 protein: CASSLGLRTGGKTQYF; CDR3 DNA: TGTGCCAGCAGCTTAGGCCTCAGGACAGGGGGAAAGACCCAGTACTTC